The subject of this entry is one T cell receptor beta chain. The data were obtained in a study of blood T cell repertoires in COVID-19. CDR1 is LNHDA and CDR2 is SQIVND in the germline V gene (reference sequence). The V end was cut by 1 base, the J end by 6 bases, with 13 bases between. The CDR3 has 15 amino acids. The authors' processing: Amplification of reference gene primers provided the estimated nucleated cell counts. Assay: immunoSEQ multiplex PCR; the TCRdb copy retains only in-frame clones and omits some. V and J calls and clone size are those listed in that table; D and trimming were worked out from the DNA. This sample carries 400,000 to 500,000 clones, about 88% of them seen once, and the ten largest clones take 1.2% to 1.5%.

The source of this sequence is a woman between 18 and 30 years old who had been exposed to COVID-19. V is TRBV19 and J is TRBJ1-5, with D tentatively TRBD1 (5 bases). The sample comprised PBMCs or T cells enriched from blood (not recorded which). The CDR3 bases are TGTGCCAGTAGTATAGTCTTCCAGGGTGGTCAGCCCCAGCATTTT. Translating it yields CASSIVFQGGQPQHF.